The next 10 T cell receptor beta chains were all read from a single sample in a study of regulatory T cells in long-lasting Graves disease. Time point noted: newly diagnosed GD, antithyroid drugs for less than 3 months. Construction of the TCR library relied on RNA isolated from PBMCs. Arm-PCR of CDR3 regions with iRepertoire HTBI primers generated TCR beta libraries. TCRdb passed the multiplex PCR reads through MiXCR, listing each CDR3 protein once. The repertoire holds 300,000 to 450,000 distinct CDR3 sequences, with around 16% as singletons. The sequencing here drew on peripheral blood mononuclear cells (PBMCs), taken at new diagnosis, from a patient treated with antithyroid drugs. These receptors all come from a female donor with Graves disease.

Worth noting for this clonotype: A much larger clone lies a single base off, so this may be a read error. The chain is built from TRBV11-2 and TRBJ1-2, with D tentatively TRBD1 (5 bases). Trimming removed 5 bases at V and 0 bases at J, with 16 bases between. Germline CDR1 is SGHAT and CDR2 is FQNNGV. This CDR3 has 16 residues. CDR3 DNA: TGTGCCAGCAGCCCAGTGGGGACGGCGACTAACTATGGCTACACCTTC. Translating it yields CASSPVGTATNYGYTF. The whole variable domain, remainder taken from reference TRBV11-2 and TRBJ1-2, is EAGVAQSPRYKIIEKRQSVAFWCNPISGHATLYWYQQILGQGPKLLIQFQNNGVVDDSQLPKDRFSAERLKGVDSTLKIQPAKLEDSAVYLCASSPVGTATNYGYTFGSGTRLTVV.

This clonotype showed up many times. CDR3 DNA: TGTGCCAGCATACAGGGGGCGCCCGGGGCCAACGTCCTGACTTTC. Amino acids: CASIQGAPGANVLTF. The J gene is TRBJ2-6, the V gene TRBV28; the match to TRBD1 covers 9 bases. In germline, CDR1 is MDHEN, CDR2 SYDVKM. V lost 7 bases and J lost 4; bases outside the gene matches: 5. The CDR3 runs to 15 residues.

This clonotype was seen repeatedly, ten times or more. V and J are TRBV20-1 and TRBJ2-1; 7 bases are a match to TRBD1. The germline V gene encodes CDR1 DFQATT and CDR2 SNEGSKA (reference sequence). The CDR3 sequence is 15 residues long. V trimming: 5 bases; J trimming: 3 bases; junction bases outside the gene matches: 10. The CDR3 loop reads CSAAYRDSNYNEQFF. CDR3 DNA: TGCAGTGCTGCTTACCGGGACAGCAACTACAATGAGCAGTTCTTC.

This clonotype was found a few times. The chain recombines TRBV7-9 with TRBJ1-2; D is unresolved. Looked up from germline, CDR1 is SEHNR and CDR2 is FQNEAQ (reference sequence). Trimming removed 1 base at V and 0 bases at J, with 12 bases between. This CDR3 has 16 amino acids. CDR3 DNA: TGTGCCAGCAGCTTAGGTCACCGGACGTCTAACTATGGCTACACCTTC. This codes for CASSLGHRTSNYGYTF.

This rearrangement joins TRBV7-9 to TRBJ1-4; 7 bases align to TRBD1. Germline V gene data show CDR1 as SEHNR and CDR2 as FQNEAQ (reference sequence). This CDR3 has 15 amino acids. J was trimmed by 3 bases and V by 4 bases; bases with no gene match: 5. As DNA, the CDR3 is TGTGCCAGCAGCTCCCGACAGGGCGCTAATGAAAAACTGTTTTTT. Its protein product is CASSSRQGANEKLFF.

At least ten counts were recorded for this clonotype. The chain links TRBV28 to TRBJ2-5; 9 bases fit TRBD1. The CDR3 contains 15 residues. V was clipped by 4 bases and J by 3 bases; unmatched bases: 6. CDR1 is MDHEN and CDR2 is SYDVKM in the germline V gene. The CDR3 sequence: CASSWAGQGKETQYF. CDR3 nucleotide sequence: TGTGCCAGCAGTTGGGCGGGACAGGGAAAAGAGACCCAGTACTTC.

This clonotype was observed many times. This rearrangement joins TRBV13 to TRBJ1-1, with 7 bases matching TRBD1. From germline, CDR1 is PRHDT and CDR2 FYEKMQ (reference sequence). With V trimmed by 5 bases and J by 1 base, 7 bases remained unmatched. This CDR3 is built from 15 residues. CDR3 amino acids: CASSARQGSNTEAFF. In DNA, the CDR3 is TGTGCCAGCAGCGCCAGACAGGGTTCGAACACTGAAGCTTTCTTT.

This clonotype was seen many times. The CDR3 sequence is CASSVESGGHEKLFF. The CDR3 DNA follows: TGTGCCAGCAGCGTAGAATCAGGGGGCCATGAAAAACTGTTTTTT. V and J are TRBV9 and TRBJ1-4; 8 bases are shared with TRBD1. This CDR3 region has 15 residues. Per germline, CDR1 SGDLS and CDR2 YYNGEE. The junction had 4 bases not matched to a gene; V was cut back by 0 bases and J by 6 bases.

This clonotype was seen only a few times. The chain couples TRBV10-3 to TRBJ2-3; D not certain. The CDR3 totals 17 residues. V was clipped by 7 bases and J by 1 base, with 21 bases between them. Germline loops: CDR1 ENHRY, CDR2 SYGVKD. In nucleotides, the CDR3 is TGTGCCATCAAGGAGACTCGGGTTGGGCCCGGCACAGATACGCAGTATTTT. Protein: CAIKETRVGPGTDTQYF.

This clonotype was observed many times. The V and J genes are TRBV7-9 and TRBJ2-2, with D uncertain. This CDR3 spans 14 amino acids. V was shortened by 5 bases and J by 0 bases, with 7 bases between the two germline ends. CDR1 SEHNR and CDR2 FQNEAQ come from the germline V gene (reference sequence). The CDR3 region has the DNA TGTGCCAGCAGCCCAACATCGAACACCGGGGAGCTGTTTTTT. It is translated as CASSPTSNTGELFF.